This T cell receptor (beta chain) comes out of a study of T cell responses to AZD1222 COVID-19 vaccine. Study-wide findings and caveats: Unmutated regions of variants are reportedly targeted by nearly half of spike-specific TCRs. Donors were largely white British and mainly female; clonal diversity was possibly underestimated. Spike-spanning, vaccine-associated CD4 TCRs were dominant at 160-218 and 743-854.

Sequenced by immunoSEQ multiplex PCR; TCRdb stores in-frame clones only, minus some. Here the sample spans about 190,000 clones, over 70% being singletons. Concerning this clone: The antigen is unknown.

Germline lookup yields CDR1 GTSNPN and CDR2 SVGIG (reference sequence). Trimming stripped 4 bases from V and 6 bases from J, with 9 bases between. The CDR3 consists of 12 residues. The source of this sequence is an adult in good health. The sequencing here drew on peripheral blood, taken on day 0 of MenACWY control vaccination. This chain joins TRBV30 and TRBJ2-2; no clear D. The CDR3 region is CAWISPPGELFF. The CDR3 region has the DNA TGTGCCTGGATCAGCCCCCCCGGGGAGCTGTTTTTT.